Presented here are 15 T cell receptor beta chains from one specimen sequenced in a study of T cell responses to AZD1222 COVID-19 vaccine. Some clones are missing from TCRdb's copy, which holds only in-frame ones; the method was immunoSEQ multiplex PCR. Of approximately 94,000 clones in the sample, 87% were seen once. Material: peripheral blood, obtained on day 0 of MenACWY control vaccination. The receptors were sampled from an adult in good health.

The gene calls are TRBV30 and TRBJ2-1, with 9 bases lining up with TRBD2. The CDR3 is 14 residues long. In germline, CDR1 is GTSNPN, CDR2 SVGIG (reference sequence). V lost 3 bases and J lost 3; bases outside the gene matches: 3. The CDR3 nucleotides are TGTGCCTGGAGGGCTAGCGGGAACTACAATGAGCAGTTCTTC. Translation gives CAWRASGNYNEQFF.

V and J are TRBV2 and TRBJ2-7, with TRBD1 identical over 8 bases. Germline CDR1 and CDR2: SNHLY and FYNNEI. This CDR3 has 14 residues. With 10 bases clipped from V and 4 bases from J, the junction kept 12 bases outside the gene matches. CDR3 coding DNA: TGTGCCATTACGGTGGCAGGGGGCCGTTACGAGCAGTACTTC. It yields the protein CAITVAGGRYEQYF.

The sample holds one count of this clone. This chain links TRBV27 with TRBJ1-5, with no clear D. The germline V and J ends were trimmed by 8 bases and 3 bases, with 8 bases remaining between them. The CDR3 is made up of 12 amino acids. Germline loops: CDR1 MNHEY, CDR2 SMNVEV (reference sequence). Here the CDR3 reads CASGWNNQPQHF. CDR3 coding DNA: TGTGCCAGCGGCTGGAACAATCAGCCCCAGCATTTT.

The genes are TRBV2 and TRBJ1-2; unclear D gene. There are 11 residues in the CDR3. CDR1 SNHLY and CDR2 FYNNEI come from the germline V gene. With 0 bases removed from V and 7 bases from J, the gap between germline ends came to 3 bases. CDR3 amino acids: CASSEARGYTF. CDR3 DNA sequence: TGTGCCAGCAGTGAAGCCCGTGGCTACACCTTC.

V and J are TRBV28 and TRBJ1-1; 10 positions agree with TRBD1. J gave up 10 bases and V 7 bases, and 6 bases lay outside the gene matches. The CDR3 contains 12 residues. Looked up from germline, CDR1 is MDHEN and CDR2 is SYDVKM. As DNA, the CDR3 is TGTGCCAGCATCGGGACAGGGGAATCAGCTTTCTTT. It translates to CASIGTGESAFF.

The rearrangement joins TRBV5-1 to TRBJ2-5; D not certain. Germline V lookup: CDR1 SGHRS, CDR2 YFSETQ. V was cut by 0 bases and J by 5 bases, with 8 bases left in between. This CDR3 is built from 13 residues. The CDR3 is CASSLALLETQYF. CDR3 DNA sequence: TGCGCCAGCAGCTTGGCCCTGCTGGAGACCCAGTACTTC. The complete variable domain, with remaining parts taken from reference TRBV5-1 and TRBJ2-5, reads KAGVTQTPRYLIKTRGQQVTLSCSPISGHRSVSWYQQTPGQGLQFLFEYFSETQRNKGNFPGRFSGRQFSNSRSEMNVSTLELGDSALYLCASSLALLETQYFGPGTRLLVL.

This chain's CDR3 is CASSQGGEDTQYF. The CDR3 DNA sequence: TGTGCCAGCTCCCAGGGCGGAGAAGATACGCAGTATTTT. The V gene is TRBV18, the J gene TRBJ2-3; the D gene is possibly TRBD1 (5 bases). Deletions cut 6 bases from V and 5 bases from J, with 12 bases between. Germline values: CDR1 KGHSH, CDR2 LQKENI. This CDR3 contains 13 residues.

V and J are TRBV4-1 and TRBJ1-1; the D gene is possibly TRBD1 (5 bases). Germline V gives CDR1 MGHRA, CDR2 YSYEKL. V shed 3 bases and J shed 0 bases, with 8 bases lying between them. The CDR3 is made up of 14 amino acids. The CDR3: CASSHQTVNTEAFF. The DNA of the CDR3 is TGCGCCAGCAGCCACCAGACAGTGAACACTGAAGCTTTCTTT.

The rearrangement joins TRBV19 to TRBJ2-3, with no clear D. Trimming removed 5 bases from V and 1 base from J, with 13 bases in between. Germline V gene data show CDR1 as LNHDA and CDR2 as SQIVND (reference sequence). The CDR3 runs to 15 residues. CDR3 in DNA: TGTGCCAGTAGTTTCCTACTTGGTGGCACAGATACGCAGTATTTT. Its translation is CASSFLLGGTDTQYF.

V usage is TRBV28 and J usage is TRBJ2-2, with 7 positions matching TRBD2. CDR1 MDHEN and CDR2 SYDVKM come from the germline V gene. The CDR3 covers 14 residues. Trimming at V came to 5 bases and at J to 4 bases, leaving 4 bases not matched to a gene. This chain's CDR3 is CASSPGGGTGELFF. As DNA, the CDR3 is TGTGCCAGCAGTCCGGGGGGTGGCACCGGGGAGCTGTTTTTT.

The chain joins TRBV28 to TRBJ1-2, with D hard to call. This CDR3 is 12 amino acids long. With 2 bases removed from V and 8 bases from J, the gap between germline ends came to 9 bases. From germline, CDR1 is MDHEN and CDR2 SYDVKM. The chain's CDR3 is CASSLLTGGYTF. CDR3 nucleotide sequence: TGTGCCAGCAGTTTACTTACGGGGGGCTACACCTTC.

The rearrangement links TRBV12-3 or TRBV12-4 to TRBJ1-4, with D unclear. V lost 6 bases to trimming and J lost 6 bases, with 8 bases between them. The CDR3 length is 12 residues. CDR3 in amino acids: CASRSLDEKLFF. The CDR3 DNA sequence: TGTGCCAGCAGGAGTTTGGATGAAAAACTGTTTTTT.

The rearrangement uses TRBV21-1 and TRBJ1-2. TRBV21-1 has pseudogene status. This CDR3 is 15 amino acids long. CDR3: CASTPGGPERHGYTF. The CDR3 DNA reads TGTGCCAGCACTCCGGGGGGGCCGGAGAGGCATGGCTACACCTTC.

The chain joins TRBV24-1 to TRBJ2-2; D unresolved. Deletions cut 2 bases from V and 2 bases from J, with 11 bases between. The germline CDR1 and CDR2 sequences are KGHDR and SFDVKD. The CDR3 extends over 16 amino acids. CDR3 in DNA: TGTGCCACCAGTGATTGGCAGGAGAGAAACACCGGGGAGCTGTTTTTT. Protein sequence: CATSDWQERNTGELFF.

This clone was observed a handful of times. V usage is TRBV7-9 and J usage is TRBJ1-3, with a possible D match to TRBD1 (5 bases). Trimming left V 3 bases short and J 4 bases short, with 16 bases between. CDR1 is SEHNR and CDR2 is FQNEAQ in the germline V gene (reference sequence). The CDR3 runs 16 residues. CDR3 sequence reads: CASSLGDSRSGNTIYF. The CDR3 DNA sequence: TGTGCCAGCAGCTTGGGGGACTCCCGCTCGGGAAACACCATATATTTT.